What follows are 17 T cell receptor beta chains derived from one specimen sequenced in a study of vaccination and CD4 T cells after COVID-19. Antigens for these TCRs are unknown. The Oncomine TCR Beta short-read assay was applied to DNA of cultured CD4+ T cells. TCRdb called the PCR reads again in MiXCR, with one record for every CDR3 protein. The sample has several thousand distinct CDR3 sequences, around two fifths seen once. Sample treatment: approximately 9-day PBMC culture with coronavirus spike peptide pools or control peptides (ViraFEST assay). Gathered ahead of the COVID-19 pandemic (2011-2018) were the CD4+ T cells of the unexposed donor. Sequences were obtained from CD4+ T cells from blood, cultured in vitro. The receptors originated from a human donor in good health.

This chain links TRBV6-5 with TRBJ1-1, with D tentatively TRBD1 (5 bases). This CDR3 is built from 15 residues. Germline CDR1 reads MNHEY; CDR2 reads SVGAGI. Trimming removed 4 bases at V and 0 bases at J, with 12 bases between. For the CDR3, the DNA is TGTGCCAGCAGTTCTCGACAGTCCATGAACACTGAAGCTTTCTTT. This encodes CASSSRQSMNTEAFF.

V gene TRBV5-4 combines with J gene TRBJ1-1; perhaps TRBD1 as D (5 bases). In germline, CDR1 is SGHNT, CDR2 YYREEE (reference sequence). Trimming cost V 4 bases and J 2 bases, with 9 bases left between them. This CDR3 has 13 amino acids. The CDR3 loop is CASSRDVNTEAFF. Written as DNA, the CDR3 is TGTGCCAGCAGCAGGGACGTAAACACTGAAGCTTTCTTT. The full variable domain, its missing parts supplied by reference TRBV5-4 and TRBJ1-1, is ETGVTQSPTHLIKTRGQQVTLRCSSQSGHNTVSWYQQALGQGPQFIFQYYREEENGRGNFPPRFSGLQFPNYSSELNVNALELDDSALYLCASSRDVNTEAFFGQGTRLTVV.

CDR3 sequence reads: CASSFVLLNSPLHF. The CDR3 coding sequence is TGTGCCAGCAGTTTCGTACTCTTAAATTCACCCCTCCACTTT. This sequence joins TRBV5-5 and TRBJ1-6; D is unclear. Germline V gene sequence: CDR1 SGHKS, CDR2 YYEKEE (reference sequence). The CDR3 is 14 residues long. V was pared by 5 bases and J by 7 bases, with 13 bases between.

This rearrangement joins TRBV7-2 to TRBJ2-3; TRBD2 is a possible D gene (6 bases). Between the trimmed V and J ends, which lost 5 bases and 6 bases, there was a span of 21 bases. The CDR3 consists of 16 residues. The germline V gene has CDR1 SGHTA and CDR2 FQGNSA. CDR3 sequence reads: CASSPKLGFGGDTQYF. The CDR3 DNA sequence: TGTGCCAGCAGCCCAAAATTGGGGTTTGGGGGGGATACGCAGTATTTT.

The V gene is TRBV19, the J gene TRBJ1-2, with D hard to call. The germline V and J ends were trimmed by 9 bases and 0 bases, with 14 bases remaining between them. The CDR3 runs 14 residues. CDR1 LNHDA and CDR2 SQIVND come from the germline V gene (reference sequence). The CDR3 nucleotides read TGTGCCAGCGCGGCGCGGGAGACTAACTATGGCTACACCTTC. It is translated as CASAARETNYGYTF.

The CDR3 DNA reads as TGTGCCAGCAGTTACCAGGGAAACCTCTACTCTGGAAACACCATATATTTT. It specifies CASSYQGNLYSGNTIYF. This chain connects TRBV6-5 to TRBJ1-3; possibly TRBD1 for D (5 bases). The CDR3 extends over 17 amino acids. Between the trimmed V and J ends, which lost 2 bases and 0 bases, there was a span of 14 bases. Germline V lookup: CDR1 MNHEY, CDR2 SVGAGI.

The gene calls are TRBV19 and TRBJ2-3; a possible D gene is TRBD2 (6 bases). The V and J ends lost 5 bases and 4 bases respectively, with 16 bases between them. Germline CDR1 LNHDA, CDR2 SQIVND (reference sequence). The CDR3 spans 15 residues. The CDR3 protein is CASSSGLPGPDTQYF. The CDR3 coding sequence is TGTGCCAGTAGTTCGGGACTCCCAGGTCCAGATACGCAGTATTTT.

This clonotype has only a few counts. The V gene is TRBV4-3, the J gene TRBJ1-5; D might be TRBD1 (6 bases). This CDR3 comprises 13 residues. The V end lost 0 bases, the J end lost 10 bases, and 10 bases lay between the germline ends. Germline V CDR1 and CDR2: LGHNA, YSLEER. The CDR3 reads CASSQERGQPQHF. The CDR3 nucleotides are TGCGCCAGCAGCCAAGAACGGGGACAACCCCAGCATTTT.

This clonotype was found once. This CDR3 is CASSVGQYGANVLTF. Written as DNA, the CDR3 is TGTGCCAGCAGTGTGGGACAGTACGGGGCCAACGTCCTGACTTTC. The chain is built from TRBV2 and TRBJ2-6, with 7 bases aligning to TRBD1. In germline, CDR1 is SNHLY, CDR2 FYNNEI. V shed 4 bases and J 4 bases; nucleotides not matched to a gene: 4. CDR3 length equals 15 residues. Using reference TRBV2 and TRBJ2-6 for the parts outside the CDR3, the full variable domain is EPEVTQTPSHQVTQMGQEVILRCVPISNHLYFYWYRQILGQKVEFLVSFYNNEISEKSEIFDDQFSVERPDGSNFTLKIRSTKLEDSAMYFCASSVGQYGANVLTFGAGSRLTVL.

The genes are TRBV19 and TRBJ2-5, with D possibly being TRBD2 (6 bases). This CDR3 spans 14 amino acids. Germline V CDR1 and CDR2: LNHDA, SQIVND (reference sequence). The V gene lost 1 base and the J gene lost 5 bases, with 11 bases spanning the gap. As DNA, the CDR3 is TGTGCCAGTAGTATAGGACTAGGCGGGGAGACCCAGTACTTC. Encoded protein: CASSIGLGGETQYF.

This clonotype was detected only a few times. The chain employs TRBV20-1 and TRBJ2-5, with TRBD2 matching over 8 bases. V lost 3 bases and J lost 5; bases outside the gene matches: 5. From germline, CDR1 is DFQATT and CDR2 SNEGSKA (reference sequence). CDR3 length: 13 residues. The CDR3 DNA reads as TGCAGTGCTAGCGGGGGGGCCCGTGAGACCCAGTACTTC. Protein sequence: CSASGGARETQYF.

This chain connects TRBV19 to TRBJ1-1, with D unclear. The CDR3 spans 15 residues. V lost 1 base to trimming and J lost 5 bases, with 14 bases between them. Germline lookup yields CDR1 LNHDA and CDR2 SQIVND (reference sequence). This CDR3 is CASSIGGTFRTEAFF. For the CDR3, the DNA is TGTGCCAGTAGTATAGGCGGTACCTTTCGAACTGAAGCTTTCTTT.

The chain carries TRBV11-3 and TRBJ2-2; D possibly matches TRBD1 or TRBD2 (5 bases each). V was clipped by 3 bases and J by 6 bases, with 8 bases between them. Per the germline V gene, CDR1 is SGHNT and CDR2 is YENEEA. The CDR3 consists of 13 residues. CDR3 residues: CASSFRDPGELFF. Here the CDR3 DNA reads TGTGCCAGCAGCTTCAGGGACCCCGGGGAGCTGTTTTTT.

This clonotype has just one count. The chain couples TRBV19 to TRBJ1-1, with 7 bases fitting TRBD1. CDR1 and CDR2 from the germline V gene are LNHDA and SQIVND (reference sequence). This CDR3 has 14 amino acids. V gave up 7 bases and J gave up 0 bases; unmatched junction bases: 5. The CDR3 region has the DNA TGTGCCAGTAAGGCGGGACAGTTGAACACTGAAGCTTTCTTT. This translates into CASKAGQLNTEAFF.

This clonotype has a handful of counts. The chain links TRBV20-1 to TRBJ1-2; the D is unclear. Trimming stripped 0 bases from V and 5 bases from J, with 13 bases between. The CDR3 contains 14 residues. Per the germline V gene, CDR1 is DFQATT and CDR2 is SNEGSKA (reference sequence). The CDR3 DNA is TGCAGTGCTAGAGATGGCCAGGAGCGGTATGGCTACACCTTC. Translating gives CSARDGQERYGYTF.

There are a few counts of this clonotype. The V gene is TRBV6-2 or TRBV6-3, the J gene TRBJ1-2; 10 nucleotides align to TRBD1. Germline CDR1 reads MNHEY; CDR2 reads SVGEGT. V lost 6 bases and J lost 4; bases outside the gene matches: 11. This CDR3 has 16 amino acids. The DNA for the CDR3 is TGTGCCAGCAGGGAAGCCGGGACAGGGGCCCTCTATGGCTACACCTTC. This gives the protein CASREAGTGALYGYTF.

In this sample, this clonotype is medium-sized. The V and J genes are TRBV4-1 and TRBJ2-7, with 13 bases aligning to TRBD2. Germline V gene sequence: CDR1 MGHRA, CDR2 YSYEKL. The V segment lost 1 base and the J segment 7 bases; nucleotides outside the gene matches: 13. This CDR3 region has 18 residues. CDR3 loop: CASSQVLRTSGSLREQYF. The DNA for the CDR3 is TGCGCCAGCAGCCAAGTTTTACGGACTAGCGGGAGTCTCAGGGAGCAGTACTTC.